This is a list of T cell receptor beta chains from one sample in a study of CD8 T cells in ankylosing spondylitis. TCRdb re-derived calls from the 5' RACE reads in MiXCR, one entry per CDR3 protein. The data contain approximately 220,000 distinct CDR3 sequences, about a quarter of them singletons. The sequenced sample consisted of blood, either unsorted or a sorted T cell fraction (not recorded which). The origin of the receptors is a male donor with ankylosing spondylitis or in good health (not recorded which). Both conserved end residues are part of each CDR3. D genes are given only for firm matches. Clone size is not always given. Where it is, it says once, few, many or a class for expanded clones.

j_gene,d_gene,v_gene,abundance,CDR3nt,CDR3aa
TRBJ2-3,TRBD1,TRBV27,-,TGTGCCAGCAGTTTACGGGACAGGGGAGGCGATACGCAGTATTTT,CASSLRDRGGDTQYF
TRBJ2-1,TRBD2,TRBV27,many,TGTGCCAGCACCTTAGCGGGAGGGCCGCGAGGGTTCTACAATGAGCAGTTCTTC,CASTLAGGPRGFYNEQFF
TRBJ2-1,-,TRBV5-1,-,TGCGCCAGCAGCTACGGACAGATGGAGTTCTTC,CASSYGQMEFF
TRBJ2-1,-,TRBV29-1,-,TGCAGCGTTGAAGTATGGGGGGTTGAGCAGTTCTTC,CSVEVWGVEQFF
TRBJ1-4,-,TRBV18,-,TGTGCCAGCTCACTTACGGCATCTAATGAAAAACTGTTTTTT,CASSLTASNEKLFF
TRBJ1-1,TRBD1,TRBV20-1,many,TGCAGTGCTAGGAGGACAGGGTCTACGAGCAACACTGAAGCTTTCTTT,CSARRTGSTSNTEAFF
TRBJ1-1,-,TRBV5-1,many,TGCGCCAGCCGCTCCCTGAGTCAGGGCGGGGGCCCGAACACTGAAGCTTTCTTT,CASRSLSQGGGPNTEAFF
TRBJ1-2,-,TRBV20-1,many,TGCAGTGCTAGCTACGAGGGGAACTATGGCTACACCTTC,CSASYEGNYGYTF
TRBJ2-4,TRBD2,TRBV20-1,many,TGCAGTGCTGTACTGATCCGGGAGGTCACCAAAAACATTCAGTACTTC,CSAVLIREVTKNIQYF
TRBJ2-3,TRBD2,TRBV7-3,-,TGTGCCAGCAGCTTATTGCCTAGCGGTCTCGCCACAGATACGCAGTATTTT,CASSLLPSGLATDTQYF
TRBJ2-2,-,TRBV6-5,few,TGTGCCAGCAGTTACAGGGAGGACATCGGGGAGCTGTTTTTT,CASSYREDIGELFF
TRBJ1-2,TRBD1,TRBV20-1,-,TGCAGTGCTGGCCGGGACAGGGATGGCTACACCTTC,CSAGRDRDGYTF
TRBJ2-5,-,TRBV28,many,TGTGCCAGCAGAACAGGGTGGATTGGAGAGACCCAGTACTTC,CASRTGWIGETQYF
TRBJ2-7,TRBD2,TRBV6-1,many,TGTGCCAGCAGCCGACTAGCGATAACTTACGAGCAGTACTTC,CASSRLAITYEQYF
TRBJ1-4,-,TRBV20-1,-,TGCAGTGCTAGCGGGGGTGACCCTGAAAAACTGTTTTTT,CSASGGDPEKLFF
TRBJ2-7,TRBD2,TRBV20-1,many,TGCAGTGCTACATCAGGACTAGCGAGCGAGCAGTACTTC,CSATSGLASEQYF
TRBJ1-1,-,TRBV12-3/TRBV12-4,-,TGTGCCAGCGGCGCCGAATTAGGGGTGATGAACACTGAAGCTTTCTTT,CASGAELGVMNTEAFF
TRBJ1-1,-,TRBV12-3/TRBV12-4,many,TGTGCCAGCAGTTACGGGTTCGGTGCTGAAGCTTTCTTT,CASSYGFGAEAFF
TRBJ2-7,TRBD1,TRBV5-1,many,TGCGCCAGCGGCACAGGGGACTCCTACGAGCAGTACTTC,CASGTGDSYEQYF
TRBJ2-1,TRBD2,TRBV12-3/TRBV12-4,-,TGTGCCAGCAGCCCCGGCGGGAGGGCCTATGAGCAGTTCTTC,CASSPGGRAYEQFF
TRBJ1-2,-,TRBV7-9,-,TGTGCCAGCACCCCCTCGGGCACTAACTATGGCTACACCTTC,CASTPSGTNYGYTF
TRBJ2-7,-,TRBV4-2,many,TGTGCCAGCAGCCACCGGGCGGGGGAGCAGTACTTC,CASSHRAGEQYF
TRBJ2-5,TRBD1,TRBV12-3/TRBV12-4,-,TGTGCCAGCAGTAAACGGACAGGGGTTAGTAGGGAGACCCAGTACTTC,CASSKRTGVSRETQYF
TRBJ2-7,-,TRBV7-8,many,TGTGCCAGCAGCTTAATAGCCTACGAGCAGTACTTC,CASSLIAYEQYF
TRBJ1-6,-,TRBV12-3/TRBV12-4,-,TGTGCCAGCAGCCCCGGGGAGGGTCTCTCCTATAATTCACCCCTCCACTTT,CASSPGEGLSYNSPLHF
TRBJ2-7,-,TRBV6-1,-,TGTGCCAGCAGCCCCTCCAACGCACAGTCCTACGAGCAGTACTTC,CASSPSNAQSYEQYF
TRBJ2-3,TRBD1,TRBV29-1,-,TGCAGCGCCGATGGTGCGGGACAGGGCACAGATACGCAGTATTTT,CSADGAGQGTDTQYF
TRBJ1-5,-,TRBV20-1,many,TGCAGTGCTACCGCCGGGACAAGAAGCAATCAGCCCCAGCATTTT,CSATAGTRSNQPQHF
TRBJ2-5,-,TRBV7-9,-,TGTGCCAGCAGCCTTACCAGGGGTGGGGAGACCCAGTACTTC,CASSLTRGGETQYF
TRBJ2-2,TRBD1,TRBV6-1,few,TGTGCCAGCAGACCGGGACAGCCTTACACCGGGGAGCTGTTTTTT,CASRPGQPYTGELFF
TRBJ2-1,TRBD2,TRBV12-3/TRBV12-4,-,TGTGCCAGCAGCTTACTAGCGGGAGCGAATGAGCAGTTCTTC,CASSLLAGANEQFF
TRBJ2-5,TRBD2,TRBV11-2,many,TGTGCCAGCAGCTCCAGACTAGCGGGAGGCCACGAGACCCAGTACTTC,CASSSRLAGGHETQYF
TRBJ2-3,TRBD2,TRBV20-1,-,TGCAGTGCCCCCCCCGCGAGCGGGAGATCGGATACGCAGTATTTT,CSAPPASGRSDTQYF
TRBJ1-5,-,TRBV10-3,-,TGTGCCATCAGTGAGTCAGGGCTCGGCAATCAGCCCCAGCATTTT,CAISESGLGNQPQHF
TRBJ2-7,TRBD2,TRBV20-1,-,TGCAGTGCTAGGGCGGGAGGGCCCTACGAGCAGTACTTC,CSARAGGPYEQYF
TRBJ1-2,-,TRBV7-8,many,TGTGCCAGCAGCTCTGATGAATACGGGTATGGCTACACCTTC,CASSSDEYGYGYTF
TRBJ2-1,-,TRBV29-1,many,TGCAGCGTTGATGGGCTCGGGGGACGCTTCCCCGGGGTGCAGTTCTTC,CSVDGLGGRFPGVQFF